This entry lists 2 T cell receptor beta chains sequenced from one sample in a study of blood T cells in healthy people across ages (dated by TCRdb to between 2014 and 2017). Preparation of the library involved 5' RACE. The sample was run on an Illumina HiSeq 2500. A second 7 to 11 cycle PCR used a sample-barcoded 5' primer and a J-beta primer mix. The public reads were reprocessed in TCRdb via fastp at Q25 and MiXCR, keeping in-frame beta chains. Entries are consolidated by CDR3 protein sequence, retaining the most common genes and DNA. Here the sample has hundreds of thousands of distinct CDR3 sequences; approximately 30% occur a single time. The ten largest clones represent around 14% of the sample. Sequenced sample: blood. These receptors all stem from a woman aged 80 or older in good health.

This clonotype was recorded many times. A much larger clone lies one base from this, so it may be a read error. The rearrangement uses TRBV5-1 and TRBJ2-5, with TRBD2 matching 13 bases. The CDR3 has 17 amino acids. V trimming: 4 bases; J trimming: 11 bases; junction bases outside the gene matches: 17. Germline CDR1 and CDR2: SGHRS and YFSETQ. As DNA, the CDR3 is TGCGCCAGCAGCGCGAACCAACTAGCGGGGGGGTCCACTGAGCAGTACTTC. Translation: CASSANQLAGGSTEQYF. Full variable domain (remainder filled in from reference TRBV5-1 and TRBJ2-5): KAGVTQTPRYLIKTRGQQVTLSCSPISGHRSVSWYQQTPGQGLQFLFEYFSETQRNKGNFPGRFSGRQFSNSRSEMNVSTLELGDSALYLCASSANQLAGGSTEQYFGPGTRLLVL.

To note about this clonotype: This may arise from a read error, as a much more abundant clone is one base away. The chain carries TRBV6-2 or TRBV6-3 and TRBJ2-7; no reliable D call. From germline, CDR1 is MNHEY and CDR2 SVGEGT. The CDR3 is made up of 15 amino acids. With 2 bases removed from V and 7 bases from J, the gap between germline ends came to 18 bases. The CDR3 sequence is CASSYRVTIYNEQYF. In nucleotides, the CDR3 is TGTGCCAGCAGTTACCGGGTCACCATATACAATGAGCAGTACTTC.